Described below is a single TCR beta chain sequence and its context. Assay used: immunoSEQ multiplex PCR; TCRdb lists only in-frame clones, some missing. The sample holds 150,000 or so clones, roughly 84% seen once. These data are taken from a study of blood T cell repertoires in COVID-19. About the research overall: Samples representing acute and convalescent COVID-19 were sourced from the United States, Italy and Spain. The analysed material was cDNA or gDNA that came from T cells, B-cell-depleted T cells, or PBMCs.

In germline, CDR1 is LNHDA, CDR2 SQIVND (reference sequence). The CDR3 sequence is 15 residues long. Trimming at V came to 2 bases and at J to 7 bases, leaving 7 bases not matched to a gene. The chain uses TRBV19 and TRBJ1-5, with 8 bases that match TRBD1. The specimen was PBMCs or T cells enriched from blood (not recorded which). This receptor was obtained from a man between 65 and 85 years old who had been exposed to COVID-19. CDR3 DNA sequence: TGTGCCAGTAGTATACTACCAGGGGGCGGGCAGCCCCAGCATTTT. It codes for CASSILPGGGQPQHF.